This T cell receptor beta chain was recovered during a study of T cell repertoires in aging, cancer and after chemotherapy. Across the study: Donors were grouped into six age bands spanning 30 or younger through 70 or older. Pre- and post-chemotherapy samples were paired from chronic lymphocytic leukemia patients treated with fludarabine- or bendamustine-based regimens.

Amplification of TCR beta used genomic DNA extracted from peripheral blood. In its sample, this clonotype ranks as medium-sized. What it recognizes is unknown. Multiplex touch-down PCR with TRB-A/B primers amplified rearranged V-D-J TRB sequences. TCRdb redid the calling of the multiplex PCR reads with MiXCR, one entry per CDR3 protein. The repertoire consists of about 6,200 distinct CDR3 sequences, with around 30% occurring once and the leading ten covering approximately 8.4%. Study observations and caveats: Median generation probability rose over the chemotherapy interval in each cancer cohort, suggesting rebound thymic output. No conclusions about immunological memory after chemotherapy can be drawn from the repertoire data.

The CDR3 contains 15 residues. V dropped 2 bases and J dropped 3 bases, with 12 bases sitting between them. Per germline, CDR1 KGHSH and CDR2 LQKENI. The chain recombines TRBV18 with TRBJ2-3; possibly TRBD1 or TRBD2 for D (6 bases each). Sample: blood. The sequence derives from a human donor with a blood cancer. Here the CDR3 DNA reads TGTGCCAGCTCACCATCGGGGGCGGGAACAGATACGCAGTATTTT. It yields the protein CASSPSGAGTDTQYF. The variable domain in full, with the rest retrieved from reference TRBV18 and TRBJ2-3, is NAGVMQNPRHLVRRRGQEARLRCSPMKGHSHVYWYRQLPEEGLKFMVYLQKENIIDESGMPKERFSAEFPKEGPSILRIQQVVRGDSAAYFCASSPSGAGTDTQYFGPGTRLTVL.